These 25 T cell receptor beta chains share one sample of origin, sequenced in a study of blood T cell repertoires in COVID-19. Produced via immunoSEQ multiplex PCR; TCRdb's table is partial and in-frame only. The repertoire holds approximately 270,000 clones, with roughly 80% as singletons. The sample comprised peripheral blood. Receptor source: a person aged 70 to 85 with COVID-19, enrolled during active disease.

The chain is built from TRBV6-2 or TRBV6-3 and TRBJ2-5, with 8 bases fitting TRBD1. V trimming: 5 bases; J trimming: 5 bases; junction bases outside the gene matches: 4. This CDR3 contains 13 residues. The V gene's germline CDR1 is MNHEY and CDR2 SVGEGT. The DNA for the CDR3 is TGTGCCAGCAGTCTGACAGGGGTCGAGACCCAGTACTTC. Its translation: CASSLTGVETQYF.

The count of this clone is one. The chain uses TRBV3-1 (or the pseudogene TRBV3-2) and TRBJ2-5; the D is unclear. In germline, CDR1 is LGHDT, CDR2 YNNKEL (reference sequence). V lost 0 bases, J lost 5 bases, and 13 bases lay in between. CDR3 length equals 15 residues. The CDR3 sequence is CASSQEANRKETQYF. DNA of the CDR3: TGTGCCAGCAGCCAAGAAGCTAACAGAAAGGAGACCCAGTACTTC.

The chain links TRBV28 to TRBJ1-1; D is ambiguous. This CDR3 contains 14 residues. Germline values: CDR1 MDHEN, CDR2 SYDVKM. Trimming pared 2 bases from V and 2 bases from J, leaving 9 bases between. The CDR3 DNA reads TGTGCCAGCAGTTTAGGAGAGTTCAACACTGAAGCTTTCTTT. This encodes CASSLGEFNTEAFF. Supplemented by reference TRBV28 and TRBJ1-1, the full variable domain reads DVKVTQSSRYLVKRTGEKVFLECVQDMDHENMFWYRQDPGLGLRLIYFSYDVKMKEKGDIPEGYSVSREKKERFSLILESASTNQTSMYLCASSLGEFNTEAFFGQGTRLTVV.

The chain's CDR3 is CASSYFWVPPAGGASRELFF. Here the CDR3 DNA reads TGTGCCAGCAGTTATTTTTGGGTGCCACCCGCAGGGGGAGCTTCCCGGGAGCTGTTTTTT. The chain joins TRBV6-2 or TRBV6-3 to TRBJ2-2, with 7 bases lining up with TRBD1. The J segment lost 9 bases and the V segment lost 3 bases, leaving 25 bases of the junction unmatched. The CDR3 runs 20 residues. Germline-derived CDR1 and CDR2 are MNHEY and SVGEGT.

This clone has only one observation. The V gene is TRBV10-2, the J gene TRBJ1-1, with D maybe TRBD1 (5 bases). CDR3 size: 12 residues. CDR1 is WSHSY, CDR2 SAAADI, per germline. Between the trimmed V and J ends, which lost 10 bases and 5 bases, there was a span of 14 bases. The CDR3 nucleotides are TGCGCCACAGGGACCGGGGGTACTGAAGCTTTCTTT. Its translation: CATGTGGTEAFF.

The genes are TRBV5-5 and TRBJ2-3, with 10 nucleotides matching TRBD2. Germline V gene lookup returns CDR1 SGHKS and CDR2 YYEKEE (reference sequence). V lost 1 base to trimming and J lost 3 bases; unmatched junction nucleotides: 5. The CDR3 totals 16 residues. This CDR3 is CASSLLLAGVTDTQYF. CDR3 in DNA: TGTGCCAGCAGCTTGCTTCTAGCGGGGGTGACAGATACGCAGTATTTT.

The CDR3 region is CASSQDLVIAGGKSSYNEQFF. CDR3 in DNA: TGCGCCAGCAGCCAAGATCTAGTAATAGCGGGGGGCAAGAGCTCCTACAATGAGCAGTTCTTC. The V gene is TRBV4-1, the J gene TRBJ2-1, with 10 positions matching TRBD2. This CDR3 is built from 21 residues. Germline V gene sequence: CDR1 MGHRA, CDR2 YSYEKL. V shed 0 bases, J shed 0 bases, and the junction held 14 bases outside the gene matches.

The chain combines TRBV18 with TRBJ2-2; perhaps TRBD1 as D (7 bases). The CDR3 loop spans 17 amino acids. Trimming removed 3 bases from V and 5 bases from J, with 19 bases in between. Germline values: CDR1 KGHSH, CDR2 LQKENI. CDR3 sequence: CASSPALLQGRTGELFF. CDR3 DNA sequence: TGTGCCAGCTCACCGGCCTTACTACAGGGGAGGACCGGGGAGCTGTTTTTT.

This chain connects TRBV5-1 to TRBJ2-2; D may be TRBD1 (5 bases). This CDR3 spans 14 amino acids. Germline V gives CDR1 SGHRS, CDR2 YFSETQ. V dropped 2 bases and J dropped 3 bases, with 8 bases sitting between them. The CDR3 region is CASSLDSYTGELFF. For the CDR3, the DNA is TGCGCCAGCAGCTTAGACAGTTACACCGGGGAGCTGTTTTTT. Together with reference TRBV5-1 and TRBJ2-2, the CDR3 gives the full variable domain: KAGVTQTPRYLIKTRGQQVTLSCSPISGHRSVSWYQQTPGQGLQFLFEYFSETQRNKGNFPGRFSGRQFSNSRSEMNVSTLELGDSALYLCASSLDSYTGELFFGEGSRLTVL.

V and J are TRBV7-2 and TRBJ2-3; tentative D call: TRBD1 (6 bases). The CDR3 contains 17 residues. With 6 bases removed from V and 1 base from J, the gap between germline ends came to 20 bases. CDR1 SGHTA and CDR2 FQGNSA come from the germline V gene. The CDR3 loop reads CASRSSVGASRTDTQYF. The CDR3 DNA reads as TGTGCCAGCAGATCCTCGGTGGGGGCGAGCCGCACAGATACGCAGTATTTT.

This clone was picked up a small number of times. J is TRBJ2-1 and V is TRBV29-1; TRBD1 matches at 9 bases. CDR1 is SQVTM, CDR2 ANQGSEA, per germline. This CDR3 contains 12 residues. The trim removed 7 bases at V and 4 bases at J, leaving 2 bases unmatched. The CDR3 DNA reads TGCAGCGCGACAGGGGGATACAATGAGCAGTTCTTC. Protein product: CSATGGYNEQFF.

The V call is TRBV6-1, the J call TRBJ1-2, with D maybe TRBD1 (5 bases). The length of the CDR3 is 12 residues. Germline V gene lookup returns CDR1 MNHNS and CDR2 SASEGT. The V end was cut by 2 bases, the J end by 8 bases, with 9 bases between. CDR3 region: CASSEPQVGYTF. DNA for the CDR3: TGTGCCAGCAGTGAACCACAGGTCGGCTACACCTTC.

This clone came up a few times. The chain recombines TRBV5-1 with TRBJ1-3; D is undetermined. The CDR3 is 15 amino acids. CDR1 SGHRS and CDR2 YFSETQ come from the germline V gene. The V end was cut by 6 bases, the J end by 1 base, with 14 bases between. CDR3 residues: CASKTSIGSGNTIYF. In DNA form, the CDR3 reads TGCGCCAGCAAAACCTCCATCGGGTCTGGAAACACCATATATTTT.

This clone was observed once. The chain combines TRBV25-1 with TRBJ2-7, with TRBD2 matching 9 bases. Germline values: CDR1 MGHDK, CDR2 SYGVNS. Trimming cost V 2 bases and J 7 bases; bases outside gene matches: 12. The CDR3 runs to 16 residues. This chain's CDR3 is CASSERGGRAAEEQYF. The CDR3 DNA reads TGTGCCAGCAGTGAACGGGGCGGGAGGGCCGCGGAAGAGCAGTACTTC.

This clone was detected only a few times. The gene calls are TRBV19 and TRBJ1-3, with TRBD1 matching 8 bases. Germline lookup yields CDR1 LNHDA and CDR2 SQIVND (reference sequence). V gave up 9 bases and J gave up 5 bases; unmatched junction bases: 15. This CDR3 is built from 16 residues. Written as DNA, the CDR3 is TGTGCCAGCACCCAGGGGACAGGAGCCCTTAGAAACACCATATATTTT. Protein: CASTQGTGALRNTIYF.

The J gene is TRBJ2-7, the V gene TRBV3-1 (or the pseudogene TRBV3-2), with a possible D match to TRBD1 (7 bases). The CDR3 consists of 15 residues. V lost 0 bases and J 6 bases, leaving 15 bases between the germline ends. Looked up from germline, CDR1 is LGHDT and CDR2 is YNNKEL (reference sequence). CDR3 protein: CASSQDMRQGGEQYF. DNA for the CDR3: TGTGCCAGCAGCCAAGATATGAGGCAGGGGGGCGAGCAGTACTTC.

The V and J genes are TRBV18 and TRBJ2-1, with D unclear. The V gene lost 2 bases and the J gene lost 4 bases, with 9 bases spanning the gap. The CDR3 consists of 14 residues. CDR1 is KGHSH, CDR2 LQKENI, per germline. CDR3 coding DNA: TGTGCCAGCTCACCAGGCTTACAGTACAATGAGCAGTTCTTC. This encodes CASSPGLQYNEQFF.

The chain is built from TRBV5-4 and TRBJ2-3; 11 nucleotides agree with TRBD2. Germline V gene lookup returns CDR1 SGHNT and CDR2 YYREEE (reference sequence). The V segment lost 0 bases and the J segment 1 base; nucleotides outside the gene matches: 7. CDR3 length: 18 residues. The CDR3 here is CASSLVPLLAGGTDTQYF. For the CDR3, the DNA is TGTGCCAGCAGCTTGGTTCCCCTACTAGCGGGGGGCACAGATACGCAGTATTTT.

The CDR3 DNA reads as TGTGCCAGCAGTGAAGAGAGCTCCTATAATTCACCCCTCCACTTT. Translation: CASSEESSYNSPLHF. The chain is built from TRBV2 and TRBJ1-6; D uncertain. Germline CDR1 reads SNHLY; CDR2 reads FYNNEI. This CDR3 comprises 15 residues. V was cut by 1 base and J by 0 bases, with 4 bases left in between.

As DNA, the CDR3 is TGTGCCAGCAGCTTGGCGGGGGGGCCTGTTGAGCAGTTCTTC. This translates into CASSLAGGPVEQFF. V is TRBV11-1 and J is TRBJ2-1; 9 bases agree with TRBD2. The trim removed 3 bases at V and 9 bases at J, leaving 6 bases unmatched. The CDR3 sequence is 14 residues long. Per the germline V gene, CDR1 is SGHAT and CDR2 is FQDESV (reference sequence).

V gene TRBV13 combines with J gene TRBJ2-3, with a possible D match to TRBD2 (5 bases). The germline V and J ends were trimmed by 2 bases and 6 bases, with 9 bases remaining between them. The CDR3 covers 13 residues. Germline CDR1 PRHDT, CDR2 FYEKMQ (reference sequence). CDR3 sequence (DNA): TGTGCCAGCAGCTTATTAACGGGGGATACGCAGTATTTT. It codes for CASSLLTGDTQYF.

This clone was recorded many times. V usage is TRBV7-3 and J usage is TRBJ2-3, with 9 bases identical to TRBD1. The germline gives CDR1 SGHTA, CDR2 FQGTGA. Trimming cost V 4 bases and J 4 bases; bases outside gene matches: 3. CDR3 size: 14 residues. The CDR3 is CASSSGTGPDTQYF. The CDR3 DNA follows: TGTGCCAGCAGCTCGGGGACAGGGCCAGATACGCAGTATTTT.

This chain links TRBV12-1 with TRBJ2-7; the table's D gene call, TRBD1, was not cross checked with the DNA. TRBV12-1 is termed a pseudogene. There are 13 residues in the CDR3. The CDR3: CASSLGFYYEQYF. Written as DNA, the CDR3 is TGTGCCAGCAGCTTGGGCTTCTACTACGAGCAGTACTTC.

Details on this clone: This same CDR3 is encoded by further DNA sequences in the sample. CDR3 in amino acids: CASSPDRGTGQPQHF. As DNA, the CDR3 is TGTGCCAGCAGCCCGGACAGGGGAACAGGGCAGCCCCAGCATTTT. This chain connects TRBV5-4 to TRBJ1-5, with TRBD1 matching 9 bases. This CDR3 is 15 amino acids long. Germline lookup yields CDR1 SGHNT and CDR2 YYREEE (reference sequence). J was trimmed by 7 bases and V by 4 bases; bases with no gene match: 9.

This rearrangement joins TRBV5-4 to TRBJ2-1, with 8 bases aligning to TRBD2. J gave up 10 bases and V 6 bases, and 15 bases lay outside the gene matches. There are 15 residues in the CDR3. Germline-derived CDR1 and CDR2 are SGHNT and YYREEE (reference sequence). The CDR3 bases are TGTGCCAGCAACTCTCTGGCGGGGGGCCTGATAGAGCAGTTCTTC. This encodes CASNSLAGGLIEQFF.